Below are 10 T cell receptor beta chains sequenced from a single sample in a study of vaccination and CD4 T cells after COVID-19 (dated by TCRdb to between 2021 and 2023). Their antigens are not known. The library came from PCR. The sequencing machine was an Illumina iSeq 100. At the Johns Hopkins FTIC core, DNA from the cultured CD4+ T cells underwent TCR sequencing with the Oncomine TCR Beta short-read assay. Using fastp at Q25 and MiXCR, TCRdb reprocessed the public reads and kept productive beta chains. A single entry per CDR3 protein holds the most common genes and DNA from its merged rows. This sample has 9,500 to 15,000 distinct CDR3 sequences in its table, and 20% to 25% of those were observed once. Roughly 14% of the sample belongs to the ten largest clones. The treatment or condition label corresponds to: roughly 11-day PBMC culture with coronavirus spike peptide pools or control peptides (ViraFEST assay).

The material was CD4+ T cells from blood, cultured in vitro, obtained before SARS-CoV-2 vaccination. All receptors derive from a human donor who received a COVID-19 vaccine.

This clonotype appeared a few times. The CDR3 region has the DNA TGCAGCGCCCCACTAGCGGGGTTCATAAATGAGCAGTTCTTC. Amino acid sequence: CSAPLAGFINEQFF. The chain joins TRBV29-1 to TRBJ2-1; TRBD2 agrees at 10 bases. This CDR3 has 14 residues. Germline-derived CDR1 and CDR2 are SQVTM and ANQGSEA. With V trimmed by 7 bases and J by 7 bases, 10 bases remained unmatched.

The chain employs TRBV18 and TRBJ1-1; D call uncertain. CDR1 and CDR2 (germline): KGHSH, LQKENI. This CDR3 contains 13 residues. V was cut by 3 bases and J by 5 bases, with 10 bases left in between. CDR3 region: CASSPGMGTEAFF. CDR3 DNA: TGTGCCAGCTCACCGGGTATGGGGACTGAAGCTTTCTTT.

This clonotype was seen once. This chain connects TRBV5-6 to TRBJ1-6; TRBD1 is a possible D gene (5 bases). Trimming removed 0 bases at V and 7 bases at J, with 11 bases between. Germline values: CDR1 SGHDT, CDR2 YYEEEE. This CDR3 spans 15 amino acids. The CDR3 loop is CASSLVAGFNSPLHF. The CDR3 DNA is TGTGCCAGCAGCTTGGTCGCAGGGTTCAATTCACCCCTCCACTTT.

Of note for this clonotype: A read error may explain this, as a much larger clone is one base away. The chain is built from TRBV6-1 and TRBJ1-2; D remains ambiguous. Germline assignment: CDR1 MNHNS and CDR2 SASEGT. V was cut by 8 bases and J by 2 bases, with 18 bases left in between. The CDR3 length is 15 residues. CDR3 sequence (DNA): TGTGCCAGCGGCCTACCATCCGCCCAAAACTATGGCTACACCTTC. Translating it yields CASGLPSAQNYGYTF.

In DNA form, the CDR3 reads TGTGCCAGCAGTACACATGGGACGGGGGGCCTGAGCCAATTTGAGACCCAGTACTTC. This encodes CASSTHGTGGLSQFETQYF. The genes are TRBV28 and TRBJ2-5; possibly TRBD2 for D (7 bases). V was cut by 5 bases and J by 5 bases, with 30 bases left in between. This CDR3 contains 19 residues. Germline assignment: CDR1 MDHEN and CDR2 SYDVKM.

The CDR3 spells CAWSVRHNTGELFF. The CDR3 nucleotides are TGTGCCTGGAGTGTACGACACAACACCGGGGAGCTGTTTTTT. The rearrangement joins TRBV30 to TRBJ2-2; D is unclear. The CDR3 consists of 14 residues. CDR1 is GTSNPN, CDR2 SVGIG, per germline (reference sequence). The V and J ends lost 0 bases and 2 bases respectively, with 7 bases between them.

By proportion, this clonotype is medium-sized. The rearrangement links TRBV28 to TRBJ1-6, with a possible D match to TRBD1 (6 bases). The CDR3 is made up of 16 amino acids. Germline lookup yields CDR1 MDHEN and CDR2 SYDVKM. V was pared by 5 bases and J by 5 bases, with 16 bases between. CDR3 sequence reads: CASSPQTGGDNSPLHF. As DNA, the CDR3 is TGTGCCAGCAGTCCCCAGACAGGCGGGGATAATTCACCCCTCCACTTT.

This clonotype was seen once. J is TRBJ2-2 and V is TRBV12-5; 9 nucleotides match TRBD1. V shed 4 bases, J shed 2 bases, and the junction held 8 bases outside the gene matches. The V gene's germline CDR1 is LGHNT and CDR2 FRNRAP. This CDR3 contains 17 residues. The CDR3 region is CASGSLRDRDNTGELFF. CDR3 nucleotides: TGTGCTAGTGGTTCGCTAAGGGACAGGGACAACACCGGGGAGCTGTTTTTT. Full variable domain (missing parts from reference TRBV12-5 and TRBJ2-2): DARVTQTPRHKVTEMGQEVTMRCQPILGHNTVFWYRQTMMQGLELLAYFRNRAPLDDSGMPKDRFSAEMPDATLATLKIQPSEPRDSAVYFCASGSLRDRDNTGELFFGEGSRLTVL.

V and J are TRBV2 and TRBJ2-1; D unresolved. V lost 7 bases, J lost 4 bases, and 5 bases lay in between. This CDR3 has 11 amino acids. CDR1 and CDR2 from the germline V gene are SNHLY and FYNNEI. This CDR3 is CASNPYNEQFF. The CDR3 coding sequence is TGTGCCAGCAACCCGTACAATGAGCAGTTCTTC.

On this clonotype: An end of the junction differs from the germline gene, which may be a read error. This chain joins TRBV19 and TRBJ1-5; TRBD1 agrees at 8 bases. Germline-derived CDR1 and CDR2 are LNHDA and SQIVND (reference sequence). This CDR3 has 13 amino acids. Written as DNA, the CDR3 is TGTGCCAGTAAGGGGACAGGCAATCGGCCCCAGCATTTT. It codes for CASKGTGNRPQHF.